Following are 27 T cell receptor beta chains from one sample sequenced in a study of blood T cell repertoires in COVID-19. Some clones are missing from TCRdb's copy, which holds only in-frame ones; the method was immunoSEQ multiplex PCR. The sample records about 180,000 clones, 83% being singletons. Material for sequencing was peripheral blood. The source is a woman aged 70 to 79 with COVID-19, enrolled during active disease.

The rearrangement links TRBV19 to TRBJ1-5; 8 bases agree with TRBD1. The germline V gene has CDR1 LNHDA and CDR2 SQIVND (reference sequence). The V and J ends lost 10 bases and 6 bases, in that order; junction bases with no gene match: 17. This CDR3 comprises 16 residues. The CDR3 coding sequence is TGTGCCACGGCCGGGGGAAGCGGACAGGGAAGTCAGCCCCAGCATTTT. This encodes CATAGGSGQGSQPQHF.

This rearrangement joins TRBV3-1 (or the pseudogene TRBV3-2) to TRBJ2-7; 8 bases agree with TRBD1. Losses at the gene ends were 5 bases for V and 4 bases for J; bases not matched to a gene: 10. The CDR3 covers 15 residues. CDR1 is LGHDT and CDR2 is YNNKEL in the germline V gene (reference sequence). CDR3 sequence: CASSLGRQGWYEQYF. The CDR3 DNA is TGTGCCAGCAGCTTGGGGAGACAGGGGTGGTACGAGCAGTACTTC.

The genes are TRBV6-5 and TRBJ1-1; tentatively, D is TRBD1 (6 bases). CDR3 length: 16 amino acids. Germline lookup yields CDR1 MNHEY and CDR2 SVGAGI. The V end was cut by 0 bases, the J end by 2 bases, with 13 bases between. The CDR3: CASSYSIGTQNTEAFF. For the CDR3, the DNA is TGTGCCAGCAGTTACTCGATTGGGACACAAAACACTGAAGCTTTCTTT.

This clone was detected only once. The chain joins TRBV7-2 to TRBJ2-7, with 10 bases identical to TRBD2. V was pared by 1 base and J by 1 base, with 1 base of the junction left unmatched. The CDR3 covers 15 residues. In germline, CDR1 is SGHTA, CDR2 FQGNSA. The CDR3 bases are TGTGCCAGCAGCTTAGAGGGACTAGCGTCCTACGAGCAGTACTTC. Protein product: CASSLEGLASYEQYF. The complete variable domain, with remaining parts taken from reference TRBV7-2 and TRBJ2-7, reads GAGVSQSPSNKVTEKGKDVELRCDPISGHTALYWYRQSLGQGLEFLIYFQGNSAPDKSGLPSDRFSAERTGGSVSTLTIQRTQQEDSAVYLCASSLEGLASYEQYFGPGTRLTVT.

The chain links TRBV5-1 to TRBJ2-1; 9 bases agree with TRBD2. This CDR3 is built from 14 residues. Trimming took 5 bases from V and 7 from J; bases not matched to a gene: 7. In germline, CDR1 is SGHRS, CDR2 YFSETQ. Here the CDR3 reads CASRRREGKNEQFF. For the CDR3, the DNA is TGCGCCAGCAGAAGGCGGGAGGGGAAAAATGAGCAGTTCTTC. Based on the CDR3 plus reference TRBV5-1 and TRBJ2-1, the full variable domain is KAGVTQTPRYLIKTRGQQVTLSCSPISGHRSVSWYQQTPGQGLQFLFEYFSETQRNKGNFPGRFSGRQFSNSRSEMNVSTLELGDSALYLCASRRREGKNEQFFGPGTRLTVL.

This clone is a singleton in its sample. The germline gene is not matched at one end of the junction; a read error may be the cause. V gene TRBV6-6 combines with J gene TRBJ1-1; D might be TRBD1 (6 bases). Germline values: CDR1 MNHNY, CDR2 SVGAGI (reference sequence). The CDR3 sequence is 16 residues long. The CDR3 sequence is CASSNSEQGLNTEAFF. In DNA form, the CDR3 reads TGTGCCAGCAGTAACTCAGAACAGGGCCTGAACACTGAAGCTTTCTTT.

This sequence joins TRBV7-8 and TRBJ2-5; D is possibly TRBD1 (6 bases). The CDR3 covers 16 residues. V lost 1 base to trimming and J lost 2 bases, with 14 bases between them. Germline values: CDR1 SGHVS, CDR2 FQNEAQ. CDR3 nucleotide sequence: TGTGCCAGCAGCTTAGTGTCTGGGGGCGGGCAAGAGACCCAGTACTTC. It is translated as CASSLVSGGGQETQYF.

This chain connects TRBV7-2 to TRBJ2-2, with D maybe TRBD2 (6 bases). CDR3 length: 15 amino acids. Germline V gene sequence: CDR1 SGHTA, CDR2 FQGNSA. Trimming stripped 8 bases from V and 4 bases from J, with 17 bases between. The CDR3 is CASFFGGAATGELFF. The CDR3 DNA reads TGTGCCAGCTTCTTCGGGGGAGCAGCCACCGGGGAGCTGTTTTTT.

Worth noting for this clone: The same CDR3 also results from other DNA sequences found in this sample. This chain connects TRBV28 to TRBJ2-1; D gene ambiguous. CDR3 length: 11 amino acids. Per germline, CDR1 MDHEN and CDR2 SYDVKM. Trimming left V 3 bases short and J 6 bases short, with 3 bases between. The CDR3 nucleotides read TGTGCCAGCAGTTTGCGCAATGAGCAGTTCTTC. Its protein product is CASSLRNEQFF.

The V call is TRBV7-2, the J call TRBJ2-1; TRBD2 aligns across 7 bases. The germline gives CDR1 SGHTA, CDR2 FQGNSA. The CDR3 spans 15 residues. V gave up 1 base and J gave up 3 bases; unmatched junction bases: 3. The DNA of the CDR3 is TGTGCCAGCAGCTTAGTCACGGGAGGCTACAATGAGCAGTTCTTC. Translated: CASSLVTGGYNEQFF.

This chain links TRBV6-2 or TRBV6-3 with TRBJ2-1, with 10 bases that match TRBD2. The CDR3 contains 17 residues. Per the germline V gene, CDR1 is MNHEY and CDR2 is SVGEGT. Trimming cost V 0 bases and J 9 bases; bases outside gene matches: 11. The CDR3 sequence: CASSYSSSGSGKTEQFF. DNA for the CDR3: TGTGCCAGCAGTTACTCGTCTAGCGGGAGTGGTAAGACTGAGCAGTTCTTC.

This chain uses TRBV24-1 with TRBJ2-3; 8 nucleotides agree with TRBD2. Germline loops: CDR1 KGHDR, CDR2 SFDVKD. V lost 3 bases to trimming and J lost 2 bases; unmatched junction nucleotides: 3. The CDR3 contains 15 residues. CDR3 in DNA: TGTGCCACCAGTGATGACGGGAGGGCCACAGATACGCAGTATTTT. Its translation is CATSDDGRATDTQYF.

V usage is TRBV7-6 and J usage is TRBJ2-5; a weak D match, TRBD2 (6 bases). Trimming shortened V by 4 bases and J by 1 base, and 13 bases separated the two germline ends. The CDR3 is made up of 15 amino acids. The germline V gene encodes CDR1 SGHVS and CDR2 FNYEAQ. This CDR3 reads CASSSVVGGQETQYF. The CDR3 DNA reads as TGTGCCAGCAGCTCAGTGGTCGGGGGCCAAGAGACCCAGTACTTC.

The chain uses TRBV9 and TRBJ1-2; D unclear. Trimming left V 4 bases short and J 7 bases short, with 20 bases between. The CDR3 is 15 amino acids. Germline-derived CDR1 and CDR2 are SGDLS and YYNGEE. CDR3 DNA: TGTGCCAGCAGCTCCAGGTTATCCGACGTGGGTGGCTACACCTTC. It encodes CASSSRLSDVGGYTF.

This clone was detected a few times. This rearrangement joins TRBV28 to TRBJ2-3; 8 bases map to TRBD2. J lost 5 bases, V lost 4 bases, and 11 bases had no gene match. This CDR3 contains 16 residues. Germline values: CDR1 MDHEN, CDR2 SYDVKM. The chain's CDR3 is CASSSLSGRVRDTQYF. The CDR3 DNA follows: TGTGCCAGCAGTTCCCTCAGCGGGAGAGTAAGAGATACGCAGTATTTT. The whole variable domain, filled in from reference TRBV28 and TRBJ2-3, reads DVKVTQSSRYLVKRTGEKVFLECVQDMDHENMFWYRQDPGLGLRLIYFSYDVKMKEKGDIPEGYSVSREKKERFSLILESASTNQTSMYLCASSSLSGRVRDTQYFGPGTRLTVL.

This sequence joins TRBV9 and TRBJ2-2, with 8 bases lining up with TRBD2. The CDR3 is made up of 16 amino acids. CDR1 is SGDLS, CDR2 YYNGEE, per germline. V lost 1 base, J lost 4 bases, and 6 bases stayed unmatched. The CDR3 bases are TGTGCCAGCAGCGTATTTACTAGCGGTACCACCGGGGAGCTGTTTTTT. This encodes CASSVFTSGTTGELFF.

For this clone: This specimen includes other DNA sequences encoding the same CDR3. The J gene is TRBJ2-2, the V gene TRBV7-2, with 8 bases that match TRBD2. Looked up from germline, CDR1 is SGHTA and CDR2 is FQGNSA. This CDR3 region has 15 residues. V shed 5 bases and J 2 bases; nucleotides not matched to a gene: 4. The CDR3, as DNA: TGTGCCAGCAGCCCGTTAGCGGGAAACACCGGGGAGCTGTTTTTT. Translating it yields CASSPLAGNTGELFF. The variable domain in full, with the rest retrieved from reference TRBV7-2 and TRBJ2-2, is GAGVSQSPSNKVTEKGKDVELRCDPISGHTALYWYRQSLGQGLEFLIYFQGNSAPDKSGLPSDRFSAERTGGSVSTLTIQRTQQEDSAVYLCASSPLAGNTGELFFGEGSRLTVL.

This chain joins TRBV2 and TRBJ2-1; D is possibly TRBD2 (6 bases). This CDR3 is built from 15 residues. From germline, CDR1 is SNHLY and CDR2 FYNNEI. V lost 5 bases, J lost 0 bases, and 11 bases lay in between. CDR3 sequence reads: CASSSSGFSYNEQFF. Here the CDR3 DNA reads TGTGCCAGCAGTAGCAGCGGGTTCTCCTACAATGAGCAGTTCTTC. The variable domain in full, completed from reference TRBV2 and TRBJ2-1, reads EPEVTQTPSHQVTQMGQEVILRCVPISNHLYFYWYRQILGQKVEFLVSFYNNEISEKSEIFDDQFSVERPDGSNFTLKIRSTKLEDSAMYFCASSSSGFSYNEQFFGPGTRLTVL.

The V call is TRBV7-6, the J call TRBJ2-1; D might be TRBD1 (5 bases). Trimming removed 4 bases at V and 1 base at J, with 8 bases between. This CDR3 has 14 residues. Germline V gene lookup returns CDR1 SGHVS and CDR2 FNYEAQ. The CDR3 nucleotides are TGTGCCAGCAGCTCCCAGGGTTCCTACAATGAGCAGTTCTTC. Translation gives CASSSQGSYNEQFF.

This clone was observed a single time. CDR3 nucleotide sequence: TGTGCCAGCAGTTATGAGTACGAGCAGTACTTC. Its protein product is CASSYEYEQYF. The chain carries TRBV5-4 and TRBJ2-7; D is undetermined. The CDR3 has 11 residues. Germline assignment: CDR1 SGHNT and CDR2 YYREEE (reference sequence). V was cut by 5 bases and J by 4 bases, with 7 bases left in between.

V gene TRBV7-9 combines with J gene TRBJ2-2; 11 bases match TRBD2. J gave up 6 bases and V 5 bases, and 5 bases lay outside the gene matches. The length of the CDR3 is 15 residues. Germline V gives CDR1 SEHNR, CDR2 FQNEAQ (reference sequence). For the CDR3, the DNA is TGTGCCAGCAGCGCTAGCGGGAGGTTCCCCGGGGAGCTGTTTTTT. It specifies CASSASGRFPGELFF.

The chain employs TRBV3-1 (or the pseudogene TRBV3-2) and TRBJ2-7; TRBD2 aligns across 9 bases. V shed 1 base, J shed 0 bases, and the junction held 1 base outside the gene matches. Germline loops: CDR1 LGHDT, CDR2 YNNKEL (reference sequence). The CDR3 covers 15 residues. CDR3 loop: CASSQGLADSYEQYF. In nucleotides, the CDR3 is TGTGCCAGCAGCCAAGGACTAGCGGACTCCTACGAGCAGTACTTC.

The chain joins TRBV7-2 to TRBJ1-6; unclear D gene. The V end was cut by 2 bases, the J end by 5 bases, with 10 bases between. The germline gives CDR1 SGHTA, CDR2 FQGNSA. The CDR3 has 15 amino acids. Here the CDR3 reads CASSLYSVNNSPLHF. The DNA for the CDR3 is TGTGCCAGCAGCTTATACTCTGTGAATAATTCACCCCTCCACTTT.

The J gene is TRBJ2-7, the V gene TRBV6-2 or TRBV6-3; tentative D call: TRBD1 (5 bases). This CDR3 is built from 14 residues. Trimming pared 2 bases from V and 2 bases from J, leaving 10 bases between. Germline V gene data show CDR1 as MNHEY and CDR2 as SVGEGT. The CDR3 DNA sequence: TGTGCCAGCAGTTACAGGGGAAACACCTACGAGCAGTACTTC. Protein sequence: CASSYRGNTYEQYF.

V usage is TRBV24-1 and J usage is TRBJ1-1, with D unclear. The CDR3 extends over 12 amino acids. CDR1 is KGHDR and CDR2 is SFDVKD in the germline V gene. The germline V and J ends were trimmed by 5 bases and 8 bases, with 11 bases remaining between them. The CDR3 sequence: CATSGAASEAFF. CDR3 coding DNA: TGTGCCACCAGTGGAGCGGCCTCCGAAGCTTTCTTT.

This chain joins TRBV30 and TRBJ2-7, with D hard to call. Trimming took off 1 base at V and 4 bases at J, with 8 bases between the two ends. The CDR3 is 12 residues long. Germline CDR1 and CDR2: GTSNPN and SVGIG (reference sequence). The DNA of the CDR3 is TGTGCCTGGAGTGAACACCTTTACGAGCAGTACTTC. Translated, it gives CAWSEHLYEQYF.

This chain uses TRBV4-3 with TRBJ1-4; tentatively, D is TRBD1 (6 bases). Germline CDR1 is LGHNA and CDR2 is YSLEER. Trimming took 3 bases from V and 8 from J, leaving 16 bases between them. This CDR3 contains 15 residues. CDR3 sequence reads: CASSQPGEVREKLFF. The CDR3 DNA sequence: TGCGCCAGCAGCCAGCCAGGGGAAGTCAGAGAAAAACTGTTTTTT.